These T cell receptor beta chains were read from a single sample in a study of blood T cell repertoires in COVID-19. Sequencing used immunoSEQ multiplex PCR; TCRdb keeps in-frame clones, though not all of them. The repertoire includes more than 100,000 clones, 82% of them detected once, and about 4.2% sits in the top ten. Sequencing was performed on peripheral blood. These receptors were obtained from a woman in her sixties or seventies with acute or convalescent COVID-19. Each CDR3 is given with its conserved first and last residue. D genes are given only for firm matches. A clone size is listed for some rows: how often the clone was seen (once, few, many), or a class if it is expanded.

clone size	V gene	D gene	J gene	CDR3 DNA	CDR3 protein
.	TRBV9	.	TRBJ2-3	TGTGCCAGCAGCGTAGCCAGCGTGAGCACAGATACGCAGTATTTT	CASSVASVSTDTQYF
.	TRBV5-1	.	TRBJ1-3	TGCGCCAGCAGCGAAGGGACAGGAAACACCATATATTTT	CASSEGTGNTIYF
.	TRBV12-3/TRBV12-4	.	TRBJ1-1	TGTGCCAGCAGTTCCAGGGGTAACACTGAAGCTTTCTTT	CASSSRGNTEAFF
.	TRBV29-1	TRBD2	TRBJ2-1	TGCAGCGTTGTATTGGGGCAAGGGAGGGCCAATGAGCAGTTCTTC	CSVVLGQGRANEQFF
once	TRBV5-1	TRBD2	TRBJ2-2	TGCGCCCGCAGCGGCGGGGGGGCCGGGGAGCTGTTTTTT	CARSGGGAGELFF
.	TRBV11-3	TRBD2	TRBJ2-1	TGTGCCAGCAGCCGACTAGCGGGAGGCTACAATGAGCAGTTCTTC	CASSRLAGGYNEQFF
.	TRBV19	.	TRBJ1-1	TGTGCCAGTAAGGAGGGCTTCAATATGAACACTGAAGCTTTCTTT	CASKEGFNMNTEAFF
.	TRBV11-2	.	TRBJ2-1	TGTGCCAGCAGCTTAGCCCAGGGTTCCTACAATGAGCAGTTCTTC	CASSLAQGSYNEQFF
.	TRBV12-5	TRBD1	TRBJ1-1	TGTGCTAGTGGCGGACAGGGAAACACTGAAGCTTTCTTT	CASGGQGNTEAFF
.	TRBV7-2	.	TRBJ2-1	TGTGCCAGCAGCGGGGGACTTCCCAATGAGCAGTTCTTC	CASSGGLPNEQFF
.	TRBV7-3	TRBD1	TRBJ2-2	TGTGCCAGCAGCCAAGGGACAGGGGGCGTAGACACCGGGGAGCTGTTTTTT	CASSQGTGGVDTGELFF
once	TRBV6-2/TRBV6-3	.	TRBJ2-1	TGTGCCAGCAGTTCCCCGAAGACAGGCTCCTACAATGAGCAGTTCTTC	CASSSPKTGSYNEQFF